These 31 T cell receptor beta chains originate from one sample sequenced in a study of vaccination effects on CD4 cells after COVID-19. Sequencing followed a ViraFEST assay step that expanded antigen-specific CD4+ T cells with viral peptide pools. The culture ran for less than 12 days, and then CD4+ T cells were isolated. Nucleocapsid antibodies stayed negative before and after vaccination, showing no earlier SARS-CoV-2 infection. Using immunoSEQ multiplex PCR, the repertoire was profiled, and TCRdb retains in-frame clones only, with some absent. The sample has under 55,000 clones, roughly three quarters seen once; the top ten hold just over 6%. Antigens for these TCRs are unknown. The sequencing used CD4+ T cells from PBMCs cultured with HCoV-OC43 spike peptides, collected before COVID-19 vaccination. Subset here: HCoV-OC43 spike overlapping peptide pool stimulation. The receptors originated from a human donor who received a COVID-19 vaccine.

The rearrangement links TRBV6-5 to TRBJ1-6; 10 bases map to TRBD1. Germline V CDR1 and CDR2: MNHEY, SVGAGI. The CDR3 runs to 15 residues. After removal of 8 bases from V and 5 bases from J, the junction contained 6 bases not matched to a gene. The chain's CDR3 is CASRGTGDNNSPLHF. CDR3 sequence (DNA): TGTGCCAGCCGGGGGACAGGGGATAATAATTCACCCCTCCACTTT.

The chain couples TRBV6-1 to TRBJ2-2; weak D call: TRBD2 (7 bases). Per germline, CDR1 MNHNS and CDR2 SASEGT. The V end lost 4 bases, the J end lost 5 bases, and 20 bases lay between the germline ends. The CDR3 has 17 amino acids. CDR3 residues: CASSAWGGAERTGELFF. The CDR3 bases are TGTGCCAGCAGTGCATGGGGGGGGGCTGAACGGACCGGGGAGCTGTTTTTT.

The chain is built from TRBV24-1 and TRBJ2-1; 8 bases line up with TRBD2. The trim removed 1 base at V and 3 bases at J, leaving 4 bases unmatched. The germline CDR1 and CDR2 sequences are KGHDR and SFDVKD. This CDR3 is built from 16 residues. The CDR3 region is CATSDFGGGFYNEQFF. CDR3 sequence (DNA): TGTGCCACCAGTGATTTCGGGGGGGGCTTCTACAATGAGCAGTTCTTC.

The CDR3 region has the DNA TGTGCCAGCAGTGTACAGGTCGTCCTGACTTTC. Its protein product is CASSVQVVLTF. The chain has TRBV12-3 or TRBV12-4 and TRBJ2-6; the D gene is possibly TRBD1 (5 bases). The V end was cut by 5 bases, the J end by 12 bases, with 8 bases between. The CDR3 extends over 11 amino acids.

Here the CDR3 reads CASSLRDGGQFF. The CDR3 DNA sequence: TGTGCCAGCAGCCTGAGGGACGGTGGGCAGTTCTTC. The chain links TRBV7-2 to TRBJ2-1; D is tentatively TRBD1 or TRBD2 (5 bases each). This CDR3 comprises 12 residues. CDR1 is SGHTA, CDR2 FQGNSA, per germline. V was cut by 5 bases and J by 12 bases, with 14 bases left in between.

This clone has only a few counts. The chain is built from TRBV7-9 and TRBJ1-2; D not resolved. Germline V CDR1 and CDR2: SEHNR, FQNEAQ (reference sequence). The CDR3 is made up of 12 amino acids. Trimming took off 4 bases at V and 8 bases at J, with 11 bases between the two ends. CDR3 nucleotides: TGTGCCAGCAGCTACGGTCAGAGGGGCTACACCTTC. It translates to CASSYGQRGYTF.

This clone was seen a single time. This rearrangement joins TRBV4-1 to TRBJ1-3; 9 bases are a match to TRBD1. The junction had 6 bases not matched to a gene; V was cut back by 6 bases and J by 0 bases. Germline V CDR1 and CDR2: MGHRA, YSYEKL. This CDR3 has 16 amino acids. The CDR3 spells CASRPGQGPSGNTIYF. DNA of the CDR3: TGCGCCAGCAGACCGGGACAGGGCCCCTCTGGAAACACCATATATTTT.

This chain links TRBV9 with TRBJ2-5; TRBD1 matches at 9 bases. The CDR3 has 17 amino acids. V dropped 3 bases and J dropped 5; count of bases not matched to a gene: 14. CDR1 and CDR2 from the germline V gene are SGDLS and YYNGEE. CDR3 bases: TGTGCCAGCAGCGCGAATACCGGGACAGGGTATATGGAGACCCAGTACTTC. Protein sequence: CASSANTGTGYMETQYF.

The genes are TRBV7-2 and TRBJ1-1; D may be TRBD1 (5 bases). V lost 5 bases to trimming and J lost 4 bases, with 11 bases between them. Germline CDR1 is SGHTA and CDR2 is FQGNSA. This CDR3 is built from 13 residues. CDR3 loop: CASSLGPLTEAFF. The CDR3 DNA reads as TGTGCCAGCAGCCTGGGACCGCTCACTGAAGCTTTCTTT.

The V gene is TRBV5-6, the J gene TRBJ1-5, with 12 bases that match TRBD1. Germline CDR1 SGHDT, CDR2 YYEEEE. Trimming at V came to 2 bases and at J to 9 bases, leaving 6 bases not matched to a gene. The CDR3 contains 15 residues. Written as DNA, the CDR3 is TGTGCCAGCAGCTTAGGGACAGGGGGCCTCCGGCCCCAGCATTTT. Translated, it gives CASSLGTGGLRPQHF.

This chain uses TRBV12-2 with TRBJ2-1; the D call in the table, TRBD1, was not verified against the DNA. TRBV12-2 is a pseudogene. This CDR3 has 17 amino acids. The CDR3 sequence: CASRLAMGQGAVYEQFF. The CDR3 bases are TGTGCAAGTCGCTTAGCCATGGGACAGGGGGCGGTTTATGAGCAGTTCTTC.

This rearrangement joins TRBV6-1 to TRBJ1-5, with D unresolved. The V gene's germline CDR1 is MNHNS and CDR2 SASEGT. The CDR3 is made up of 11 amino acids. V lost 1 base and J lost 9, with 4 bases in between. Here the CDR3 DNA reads TGTGCCAGCAGTGAAGGCGGGCCCCAGCATTTT. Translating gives CASSEGGPQHF.

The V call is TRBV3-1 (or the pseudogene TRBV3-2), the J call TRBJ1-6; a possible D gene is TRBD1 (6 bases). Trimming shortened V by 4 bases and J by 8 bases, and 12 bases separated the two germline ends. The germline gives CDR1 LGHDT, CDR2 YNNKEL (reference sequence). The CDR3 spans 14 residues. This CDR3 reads CASSLTGSDSPLHF. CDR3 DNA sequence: TGTGCCAGCAGCCTCACAGGGTCTGATTCACCCCTCCACTTT.

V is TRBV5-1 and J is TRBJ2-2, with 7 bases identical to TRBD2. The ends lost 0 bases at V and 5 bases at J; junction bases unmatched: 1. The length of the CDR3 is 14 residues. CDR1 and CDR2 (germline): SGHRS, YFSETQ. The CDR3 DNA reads TGCGCCAGCAGCTTGGTAGCGGGTACCGGGGAGCTGTTTTTT. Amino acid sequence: CASSLVAGTGELFF.

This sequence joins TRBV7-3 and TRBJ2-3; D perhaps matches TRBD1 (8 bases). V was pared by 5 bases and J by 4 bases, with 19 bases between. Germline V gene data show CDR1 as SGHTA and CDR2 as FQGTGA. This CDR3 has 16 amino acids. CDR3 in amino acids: CASSTWTGRGADTQYF. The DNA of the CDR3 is TGTGCCAGCAGCACCTGGACAGGGAGGGGGGCAGATACGCAGTATTTT.

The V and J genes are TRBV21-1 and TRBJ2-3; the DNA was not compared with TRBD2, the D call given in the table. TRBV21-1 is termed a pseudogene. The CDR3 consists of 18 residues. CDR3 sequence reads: CASSKGGAGVPSTDTQYF. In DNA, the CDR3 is TGTGCCAGCAGCAAGGGAGGAGCGGGGGTGCCTAGCACAGATACGCAGTATTTT.

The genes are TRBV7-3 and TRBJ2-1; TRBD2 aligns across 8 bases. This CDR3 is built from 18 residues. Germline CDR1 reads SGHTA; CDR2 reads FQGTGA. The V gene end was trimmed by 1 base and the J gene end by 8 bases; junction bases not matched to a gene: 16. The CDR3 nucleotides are TGTGCCAGCAGCTTAAATCTCGTTACGGGGGGGGCCTTAGATGAGCAGTTCTTC. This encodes CASSLNLVTGGALDEQFF. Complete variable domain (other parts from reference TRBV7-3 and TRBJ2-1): GAGVSQTPSNKVTEKGKYVELRCDPISGHTALYWYRQSLGQGPEFLIYFQGTGAADDSGLPNDRFFAVRPEGSVSTLKIQRTERGDSAVYLCASSLNLVTGGALDEQFFGPGTRLTVL.

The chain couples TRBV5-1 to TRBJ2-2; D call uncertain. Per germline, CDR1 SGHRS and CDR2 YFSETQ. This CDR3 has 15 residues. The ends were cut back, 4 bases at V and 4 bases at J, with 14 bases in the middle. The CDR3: CASSGRTTSTGELFF. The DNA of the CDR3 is TGCGCCAGCAGCGGCAGGACCACGAGCACCGGGGAGCTGTTTTTT. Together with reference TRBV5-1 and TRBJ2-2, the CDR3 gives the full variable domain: KAGVTQTPRYLIKTRGQQVTLSCSPISGHRSVSWYQQTPGQGLQFLFEYFSETQRNKGNFPGRFSGRQFSNSRSEMNVSTLELGDSALYLCASSGRTTSTGELFFGEGSRLTVL.

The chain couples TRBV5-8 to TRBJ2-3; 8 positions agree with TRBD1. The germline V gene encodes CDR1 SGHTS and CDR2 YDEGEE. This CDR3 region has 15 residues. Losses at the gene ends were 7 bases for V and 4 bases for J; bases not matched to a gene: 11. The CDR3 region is CASPSWDRTPDTQYF. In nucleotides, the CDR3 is TGTGCCAGCCCCAGTTGGGACAGGACCCCAGATACGCAGTATTTT.

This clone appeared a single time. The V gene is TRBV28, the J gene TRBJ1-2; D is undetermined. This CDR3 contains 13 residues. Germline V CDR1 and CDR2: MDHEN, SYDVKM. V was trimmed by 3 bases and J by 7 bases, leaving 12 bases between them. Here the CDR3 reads CASSLSRSAGYTF. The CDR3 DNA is TGTGCCAGCAGTTTGAGCCGGTCGGCTGGCTACACCTTC.

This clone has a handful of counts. The CDR3 region is CASRDRGKAEKLFF. In DNA form, the CDR3 reads TGTGCCAGTAGGGACAGGGGGAAGGCTGAAAAACTGTTTTTT. The chain combines TRBV19 with TRBJ1-4; 10 bases align to TRBD1. Unmatched junction bases numbered 5, after V lost 6 bases and J lost 7 bases. The CDR3 is 14 residues long. Germline CDR1 reads LNHDA; CDR2 reads SQIVND (reference sequence).

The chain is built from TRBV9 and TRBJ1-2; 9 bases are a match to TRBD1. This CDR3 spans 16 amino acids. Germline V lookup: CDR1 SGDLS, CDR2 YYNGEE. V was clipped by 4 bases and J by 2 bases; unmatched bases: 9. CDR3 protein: CASSPRTGVLNYGYTF. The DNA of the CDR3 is TGTGCCAGCAGCCCCCGGACAGGGGTCTTGAACTATGGCTACACCTTC.

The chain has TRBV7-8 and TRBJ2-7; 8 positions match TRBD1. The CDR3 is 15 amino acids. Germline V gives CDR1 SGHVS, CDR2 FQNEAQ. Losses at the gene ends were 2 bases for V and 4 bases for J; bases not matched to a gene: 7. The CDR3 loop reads CASSLFSGGAYEQYV. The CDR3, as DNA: TGTGCCAGCAGCTTATTTTCAGGGGGCGCGTACGAGCAGTACGTC.

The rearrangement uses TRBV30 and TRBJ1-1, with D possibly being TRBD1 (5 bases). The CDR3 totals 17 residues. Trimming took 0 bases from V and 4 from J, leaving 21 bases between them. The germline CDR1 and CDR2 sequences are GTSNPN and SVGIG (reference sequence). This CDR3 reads CAWSVRSGGGGRTEAFF. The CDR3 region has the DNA TGTGCCTGGAGTGTACGTTCGGGGGGTGGTGGGCGCACTGAAGCTTTCTTT.

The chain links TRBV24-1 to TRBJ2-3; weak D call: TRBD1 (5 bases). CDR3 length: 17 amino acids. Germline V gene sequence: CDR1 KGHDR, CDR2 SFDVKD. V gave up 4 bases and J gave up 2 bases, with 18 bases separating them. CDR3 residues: CATSDPFDSRVTDTQYF. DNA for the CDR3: TGTGCCACCAGTGACCCCTTCGACAGTCGAGTCACAGATACGCAGTATTTT.

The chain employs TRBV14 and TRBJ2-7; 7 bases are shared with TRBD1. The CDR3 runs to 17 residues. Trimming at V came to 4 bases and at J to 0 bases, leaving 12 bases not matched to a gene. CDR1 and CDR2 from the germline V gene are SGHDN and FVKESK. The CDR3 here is CASSRPQGEEVSYEQYV. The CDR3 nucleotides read TGTGCCAGCAGCCGGCCCCAGGGGGAAGAAGTCTCCTACGAGCAGTACGTC.

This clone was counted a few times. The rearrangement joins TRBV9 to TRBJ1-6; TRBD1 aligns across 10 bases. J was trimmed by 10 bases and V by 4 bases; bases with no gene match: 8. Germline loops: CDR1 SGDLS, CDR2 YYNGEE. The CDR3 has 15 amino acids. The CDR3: CASSIRDRGGSPLHF. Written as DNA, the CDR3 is TGTGCCAGCAGCATCCGGGACAGGGGAGGCTCACCCCTCCACTTT.

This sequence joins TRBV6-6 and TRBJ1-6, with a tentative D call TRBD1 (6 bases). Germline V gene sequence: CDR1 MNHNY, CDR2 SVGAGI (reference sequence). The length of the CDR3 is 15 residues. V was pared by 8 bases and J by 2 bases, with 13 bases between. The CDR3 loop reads CASLQGSAYNSPLHF. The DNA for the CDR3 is TGTGCCAGCCTCCAGGGGAGCGCCTATAATTCACCCCTCCACTTT.

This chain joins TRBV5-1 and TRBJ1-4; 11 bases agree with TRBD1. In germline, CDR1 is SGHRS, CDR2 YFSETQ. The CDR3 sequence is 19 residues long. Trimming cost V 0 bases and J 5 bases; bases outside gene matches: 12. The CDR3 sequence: CASSLGPGQGDFSNEKLFF. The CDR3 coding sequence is TGCGCCAGCAGCTTGGGGCCGGGACAGGGGGATTTTAGCAATGAAAAACTGTTTTTT.

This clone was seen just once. The chain's CDR3 is CASSLGTGGVYEQFF. The CDR3 nucleotides are TGTGCCAGCTCACTCGGGACAGGGGGCGTCTATGAGCAGTTCTTC. The V gene is TRBV18, the J gene TRBJ2-1; the match to TRBD1 covers 12 bases. The junction had 6 bases not matched to a gene; V was cut back by 4 bases and J by 8 bases. The germline CDR1 and CDR2 sequences are KGHSH and LQKENI. The CDR3 is made up of 15 amino acids.

CDR3 bases: TGTGCCAGCAGCTTGTGGCCCGGGACAGGGGCGGGGGAGACCCAGTACTTC. Translation gives CASSLWPGTGAGETQYF. V is TRBV5-5 and J is TRBJ2-5, with TRBD1 matching over 10 bases. V lost 1 base, J lost 5 bases, and 11 bases stayed unmatched. CDR1 and CDR2 from the germline V gene are SGHKS and YYEKEE (reference sequence). The CDR3 is 17 amino acids. Looking up the rest from reference TRBV5-5 and TRBJ2-5 gives the full variable domain: DAGVTQSPTHLIKTRGQQVTLRCSPISGHKSVSWYQQVLGQGPQFIFQYYEKEERGRGNFPDRFSARQFPNYSSELNVNALLLGDSALYLCASSLWPGTGAGETQYFGPGTRLLVL.